This paragraph reports one TCR beta chain. Its antigen is unknown. The data were taken from a study of CD8+CD57+ T cells in acquired aplastic anemia. Study-wide context: There were roughly 10 million reads, on average, for CD4+ cells from healthy donors.

With 2 bases removed from V and 3 bases from J, the gap between germline ends came to 14 bases. CDR3 length equals 14 residues. CDR1 DFQATT and CDR2 SNEGSKA come from the germline V gene (reference sequence). Study observations and caveats: A significant difference in CD8+ Simpson's diversity between patients and controls was not found. About 30 CD8+ CDR3 sequences occurred in both the patients and the controls.

Using genomic DNA as the template, TCR beta VDJ and CDR3 profiling was carried out. MiXCR, applied by TCRdb to the reads, yields one record per CDR3 protein. The data show approximately 200,000 distinct CDR3 sequences, 54% seen once. The rearrangement joins TRBV20-1 to TRBJ2-7, with unresolved D. Sequencing input: sorted CD4+, CD8+, or CD8+CD57+ T cells (not recorded which) from PBMCs. This clonotype was sampled from a human donor in good health, serving as a control. CDR3 DNA sequence: TGCAGTGCTAGATGGGTGAAGGGTAACTACGAGCAGTACTTC. Translated, it gives CSARWVKGNYEQYF.